A selection of T cell receptor beta chains follows, all from one sample in a study of blood T cell repertoires in COVID-19. Libraries were prepared by immunoSEQ multiplex PCR; TCRdb keeps only in-frame clonotypes and omits some of them. Found here are approximately 71,000 clones, 88% of them singletons; the top ten hold under 6%. The sample was peripheral blood. The receptors derive from a human donor in a cohort sampled during active COVID-19. Both conserved end residues are part of each CDR3. The D gene is left open where the match is weak. Some rows have no size entry. The others give once, few or many, or a class for an expanded clone.

v_call: TRBV5-8
clone_size: -
cdr3_length: 16
j_call: TRBJ1-2
d_call: TRBD1
cdr3_aa: CASRPGTATNYYGYTF
cdr3_nt: TGTGCCAGCCGTCCGGGGACAGCAACGAATTACTATGGCTACACCTTC

v_call: TRBV14
clone_size: -
cdr3_length: 15
j_call: TRBJ2-1
d_call: -
cdr3_aa: CASSQVPGSDNEQFF
cdr3_nt: TGTGCCAGCAGCCAAGTCCCCGGGTCAGACAATGAGCAGTTCTTC

v_call: TRBV7-7
clone_size: -
cdr3_length: 17
j_call: TRBJ2-7
d_call: TRBD2
cdr3_aa: CASSPSVAGRAGYEQYF
cdr3_nt: TGTGCCAGCAGCCCAAGCGTAGCGGGGAGGGCTGGCTACGAGCAGTACTTC

v_call: TRBV11-3
clone_size: -
cdr3_length: 14
j_call: TRBJ2-1
d_call: TRBD2
cdr3_aa: CASSPGLVTAEQFF
cdr3_nt: TGTGCCAGCAGCCCCGGACTAGTAACGGCTGAGCAGTTCTTC

v_call: TRBV27
clone_size: -
cdr3_length: 12
j_call: TRBJ2-7
d_call: TRBD1
cdr3_aa: CASSPTGREQYF
cdr3_nt: TGTGCCAGCAGTCCGACAGGGCGCGAGCAGTACTTC

v_call: TRBV6-5
clone_size: few
cdr3_length: 15
j_call: TRBJ2-3
d_call: TRBD2
cdr3_aa: CASSYAAGGLDTQYF
cdr3_nt: TGTGCCAGCAGTTACGCTGCGGGAGGGTTAGATACGCAGTATTTT

v_call: TRBV5-4
clone_size: -
cdr3_length: 15
j_call: TRBJ2-1
d_call: -
cdr3_aa: CASSLDGEDYNEQFF
cdr3_nt: TGTGCCAGCAGCTTAGATGGAGAGGACTACAATGAGCAGTTCTTC

v_call: TRBV3-1/TRBV3-2
clone_size: -
cdr3_length: 13
j_call: TRBJ2-1
d_call: -
cdr3_aa: CASSQRTRDEQFF
cdr3_nt: TGTGCCAGCAGCCAAAGGACAAGAGATGAGCAGTTCTTC

v_call: TRBV15
clone_size: -
cdr3_length: 15
j_call: TRBJ2-7
d_call: TRBD2
cdr3_aa: CATSSHSGRPGEQYF
cdr3_nt: TGTGCCACCAGCAGCCATAGCGGGAGGCCTGGAGAGCAGTACTTC

v_call: TRBV5-4
clone_size: -
cdr3_length: 15
j_call: TRBJ2-3
d_call: TRBD2
cdr3_aa: CASSSAGGGTDTQYF
cdr3_nt: TGTGCCAGCAGCTCCGCCGGGGGGGGCACAGATACGCAGTATTTT

v_call: TRBV12-5
clone_size: -
cdr3_length: 17
j_call: TRBJ1-4
d_call: TRBD1
cdr3_aa: CASGPSTGGETNEKLFF
cdr3_nt: TGTGCTAGTGGACCCTCAACAGGGGGCGAAACTAATGAAAAACTGTTTTTT

v_call: TRBV3-1/TRBV3-2
clone_size: -
cdr3_length: 13
j_call: TRBJ1-1
d_call: -
cdr3_aa: CASSQTGETEAFF
cdr3_nt: TGTGCCAGCAGCCAAACGGGGGAAACTGAAGCTTTCTTT

v_call: TRBV2
clone_size: -
cdr3_length: 12
j_call: TRBJ2-1
d_call: -
cdr3_aa: CASSEDEYEQFF
cdr3_nt: TGTGCCAGCAGTGAAGATGAGTATGAGCAGTTCTTC

v_call: TRBV7-9
clone_size: once
cdr3_length: 16
j_call: TRBJ2-5
d_call: TRBD1
cdr3_aa: CASSLLTGGRQETQYF
cdr3_nt: TGTGCCAGCAGCTTATTGACAGGGGGACGACAAGAGACCCAGTACTTC

v_call: TRBV19
clone_size: -
cdr3_length: 15
j_call: TRBJ1-5
d_call: -
cdr3_aa: CASRTGTYPNQPQHF
cdr3_nt: TGTGCCAGTAGAACTGGGACATACCCCAATCAGCCCCAGCATTTT

v_call: TRBV2
clone_size: -
cdr3_length: 13
j_call: TRBJ2-1
d_call: -
cdr3_aa: CASSVASRNEQFF
cdr3_nt: TGTGCCAGCAGTGTCGCTAGCAGGAATGAGCAGTTCTTC

v_call: TRBV7-6
clone_size: -
cdr3_length: 15
j_call: TRBJ1-1
d_call: TRBD1
cdr3_aa: CASSKTGMHSAEAFF
cdr3_nt: TGTGCCAGCAGCAAGACAGGGATGCATAGCGCTGAAGCTTTCTTT

v_call: TRBV11-2
clone_size: -
cdr3_length: 15
j_call: TRBJ2-4
d_call: TRBD1
cdr3_aa: CASSSDGQASNIQYF
cdr3_nt: TGTGCCAGCAGCTCCGATGGACAGGCGTCCAACATTCAGTACTTC

v_call: TRBV6-2/TRBV6-3
clone_size: -
cdr3_length: 15
j_call: TRBJ2-7
d_call: TRBD1
cdr3_aa: CASSYTGGEPYEQYF
cdr3_nt: TGTGCCAGCAGTTACACAGGGGGCGAACCCTACGAGCAGTACTTC

v_call: TRBV30
clone_size: -
cdr3_length: 13
j_call: TRBJ1-2
d_call: -
cdr3_aa: CAWSPGENYGYTF
cdr3_nt: TGTGCCTGGAGTCCCGGGGAGAACTATGGCTACACCTTC

v_call: TRBV7-2
clone_size: -
cdr3_length: 14
j_call: TRBJ1-1
d_call: -
cdr3_aa: CASSARRGWTEAFF
cdr3_nt: TGTGCCAGCAGCGCCCGAAGGGGCTGGACTGAAGCTTTCTTT

v_call: TRBV3-1/TRBV3-2
clone_size: -
cdr3_length: 12
j_call: TRBJ1-2
d_call: -
cdr3_aa: CASSSLRDGYTF
cdr3_nt: TGTGCCAGCAGCAGTCTTCGAGATGGCTACACCTTC

v_call: TRBV19
clone_size: -
cdr3_length: 16
j_call: TRBJ2-1
d_call: -
cdr3_aa: CASSIRSGQVYNEQFF
cdr3_nt: TGTGCCAGTAGTATTCGGTCAGGGCAAGTGTACAATGAGCAGTTCTTC

v_call: TRBV10-3
clone_size: few
cdr3_length: 15
j_call: TRBJ1-6
d_call: -
cdr3_aa: CAIKPDMLDNSPLHF
cdr3_nt: TGTGCCATCAAACCGGACATGCTTGATAATTCACCCCTCCACTTT

v_call: TRBV7-2
clone_size: -
cdr3_length: 15
j_call: TRBJ2-1
d_call: -
cdr3_aa: CASSPRTMPDNEQFF
cdr3_nt: TGTGCCAGCAGCCCCCGGACTATGCCCGACAATGAGCAGTTCTTC

v_call: TRBV27
clone_size: -
cdr3_length: 14
j_call: TRBJ2-1
d_call: TRBD2
cdr3_aa: CASSFRGRGGEQFF
cdr3_nt: TGTGCCAGCAGTTTCCGCGGGAGGGGGGGTGAGCAGTTCTTC

v_call: TRBV7-9
clone_size: -
cdr3_length: 15
j_call: TRBJ1-2
d_call: -
cdr3_aa: CASSSPLSFGYGYTF
cdr3_nt: TGTGCCAGCAGCTCCCCGCTTTCTTTCGGCTATGGCTACACCTTC

v_call: TRBV7-9
clone_size: -
cdr3_length: 13
j_call: TRBJ1-1
d_call: -
cdr3_aa: CASSLVQNTEAFF
cdr3_nt: TGTGCCAGCAGCTTAGTACAGAACACTGAAGCTTTCTTT

v_call: TRBV20-1
clone_size: -
cdr3_length: 15
j_call: TRBJ1-5
d_call: TRBD1
cdr3_aa: CSASPGQGYNQPQHF
cdr3_nt: TGCAGTGCTAGTCCGGGACAGGGCTACAATCAGCCCCAGCATTTT